Sequencing of this TCR beta chain was carried out in a study of CD8+CD57+ T cells in acquired aplastic anemia. As for this clonotype: Its target is unknown.

Flow cytometry had shown expanded CD8+CD57+ cells in the patients chosen for sequencing. Every one of the patients had aplastic anemia (severe, acquired). General observations from the study: Patients and controls had in common twenty-nine CD8+ CDR3 sequences.

The CDR3 extends over 16 amino acids. The ends were cut back, 3 bases at V and 5 bases at J, with 20 bases in the middle. In germline, CDR1 is SGDLS, CDR2 YYNGEE. Profiling that covered TCR beta VDJ and CDR3 relied on genomic DNA as its template. TCRdb used MiXCR to reprocess the reads, holding one entry per CDR3 protein. The sample gives under 500,000 distinct CDR3 sequences, around 30% of which show up once; 0.75% to 0.95% is in the top ten. The sequenced sample was sorted CD4+, CD8+, or CD8+CD57+ T cells (not recorded which) from PBMCs. The TCR comes from a human donor with aplastic anemia. The gene calls are TRBV9 and TRBJ1-2; no clear D gene. The CDR3 DNA reads TGTGCCAGCAGCGCAAGAGGAAAGAACTCCAATTATGGCTACACCTTC. Residues: CASSARGKNSNYGYTF.